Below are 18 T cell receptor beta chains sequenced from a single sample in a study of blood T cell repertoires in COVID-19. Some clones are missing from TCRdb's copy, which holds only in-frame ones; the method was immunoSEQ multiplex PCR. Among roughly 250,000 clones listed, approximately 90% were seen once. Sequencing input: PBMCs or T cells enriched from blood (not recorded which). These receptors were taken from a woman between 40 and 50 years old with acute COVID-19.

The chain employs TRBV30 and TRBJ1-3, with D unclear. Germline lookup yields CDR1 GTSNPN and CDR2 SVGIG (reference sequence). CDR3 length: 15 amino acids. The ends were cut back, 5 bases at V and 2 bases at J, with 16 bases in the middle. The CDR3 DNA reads TGTGCCTGGTCCAGGTTGGGCAGTGCTGGAAACACCATATATTTT. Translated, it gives CAWSRLGSAGNTIYF.

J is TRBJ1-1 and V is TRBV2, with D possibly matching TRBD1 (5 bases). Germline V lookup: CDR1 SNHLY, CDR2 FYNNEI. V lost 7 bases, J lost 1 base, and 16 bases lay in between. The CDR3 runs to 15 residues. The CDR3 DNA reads TGTGCCAGCATAATCCAGGGAGGACCGAACACTGAAGCTTTCTTT. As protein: CASIIQGGPNTEAFF.

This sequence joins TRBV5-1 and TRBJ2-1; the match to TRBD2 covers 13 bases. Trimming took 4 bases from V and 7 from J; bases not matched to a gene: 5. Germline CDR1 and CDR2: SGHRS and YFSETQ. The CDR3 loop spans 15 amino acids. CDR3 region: CASSHGLAGENEQFF. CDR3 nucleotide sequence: TGCGCCAGCAGCCACGGACTAGCGGGAGAGAATGAGCAGTTCTTC. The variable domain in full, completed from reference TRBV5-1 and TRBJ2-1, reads KAGVTQTPRYLIKTRGQQVTLSCSPISGHRSVSWYQQTPGQGLQFLFEYFSETQRNKGNFPGRFSGRQFSNSRSEMNVSTLELGDSALYLCASSHGLAGENEQFFGPGTRLTVL.

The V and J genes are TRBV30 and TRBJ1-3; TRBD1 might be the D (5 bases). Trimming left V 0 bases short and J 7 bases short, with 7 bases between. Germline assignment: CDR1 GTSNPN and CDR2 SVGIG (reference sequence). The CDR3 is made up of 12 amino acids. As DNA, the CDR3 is TGTGCCTGGAGTGTACGGGGGAACACCATATATTTT. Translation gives CAWSVRGNTIYF.

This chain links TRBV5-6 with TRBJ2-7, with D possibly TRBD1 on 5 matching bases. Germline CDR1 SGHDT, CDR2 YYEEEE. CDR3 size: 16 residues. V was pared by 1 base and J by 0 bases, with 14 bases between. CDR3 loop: CASSLRQIKSSYEQYF. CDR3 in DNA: TGTGCCAGCAGCTTGAGACAGATCAAATCCTCCTACGAGCAGTACTTC.

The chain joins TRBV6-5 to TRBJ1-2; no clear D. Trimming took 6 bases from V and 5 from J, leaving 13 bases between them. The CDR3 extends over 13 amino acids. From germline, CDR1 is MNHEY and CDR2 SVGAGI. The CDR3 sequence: CASRPATGYGYTF. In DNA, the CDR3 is TGTGCCAGCAGGCCGGCCACGGGATATGGCTACACCTTC.

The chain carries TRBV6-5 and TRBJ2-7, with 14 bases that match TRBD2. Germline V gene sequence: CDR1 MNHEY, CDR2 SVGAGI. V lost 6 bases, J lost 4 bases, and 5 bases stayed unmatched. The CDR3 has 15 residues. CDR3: CASRLTSGGAYEQYF. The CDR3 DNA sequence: TGTGCCAGCAGGCTGACTAGCGGGGGGGCTTACGAGCAGTACTTC.

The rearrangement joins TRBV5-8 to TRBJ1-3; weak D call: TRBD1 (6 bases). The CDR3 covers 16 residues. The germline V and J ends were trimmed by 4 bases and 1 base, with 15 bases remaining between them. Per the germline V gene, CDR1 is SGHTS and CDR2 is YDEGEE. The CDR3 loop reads CASSNGDKPSGNTIYF. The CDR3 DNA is TGTGCCAGCAGCAATGGGGACAAGCCTTCTGGAAACACCATATATTTT.

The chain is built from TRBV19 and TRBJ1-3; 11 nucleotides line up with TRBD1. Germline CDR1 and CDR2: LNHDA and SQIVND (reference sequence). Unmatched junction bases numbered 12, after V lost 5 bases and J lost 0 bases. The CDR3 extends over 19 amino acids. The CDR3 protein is CASSPSGQGAVFSGNTIYF. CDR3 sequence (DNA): TGTGCCAGTAGTCCCTCAGGACAGGGGGCGGTGTTCTCTGGAAACACCATATATTTT.

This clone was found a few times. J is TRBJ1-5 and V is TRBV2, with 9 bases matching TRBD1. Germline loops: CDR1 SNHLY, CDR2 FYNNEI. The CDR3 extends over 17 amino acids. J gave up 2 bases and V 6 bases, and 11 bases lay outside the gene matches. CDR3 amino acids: CASRDGQGRVGNQPQHF. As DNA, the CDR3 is TGTGCCAGCAGGGACGGACAGGGGAGGGTTGGCAATCAGCCCCAGCATTTT.

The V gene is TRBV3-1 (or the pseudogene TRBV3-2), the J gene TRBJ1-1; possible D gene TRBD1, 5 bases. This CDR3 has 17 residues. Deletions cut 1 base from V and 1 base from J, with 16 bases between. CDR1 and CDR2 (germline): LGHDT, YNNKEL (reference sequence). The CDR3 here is CASSQGPGLTTNTEAFF. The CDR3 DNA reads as TGTGCCAGCAGCCAAGGCCCGGGACTCACCACGAACACTGAAGCTTTCTTT.

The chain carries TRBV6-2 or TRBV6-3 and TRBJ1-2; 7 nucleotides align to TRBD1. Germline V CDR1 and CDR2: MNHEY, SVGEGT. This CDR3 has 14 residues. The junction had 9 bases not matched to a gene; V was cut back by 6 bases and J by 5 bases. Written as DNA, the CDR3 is TGTGCCAGCAGCTTACTGACAGGGCCATATGGCTACACCTTC. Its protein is CASSLLTGPYGYTF.

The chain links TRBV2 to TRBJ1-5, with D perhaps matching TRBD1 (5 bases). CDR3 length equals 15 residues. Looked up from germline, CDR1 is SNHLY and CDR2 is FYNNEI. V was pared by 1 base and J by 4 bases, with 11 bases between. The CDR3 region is CASSEGPGLNQPQHF. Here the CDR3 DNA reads TGTGCCAGCAGTGAAGGCCCAGGGCTTAATCAGCCCCAGCATTTT.

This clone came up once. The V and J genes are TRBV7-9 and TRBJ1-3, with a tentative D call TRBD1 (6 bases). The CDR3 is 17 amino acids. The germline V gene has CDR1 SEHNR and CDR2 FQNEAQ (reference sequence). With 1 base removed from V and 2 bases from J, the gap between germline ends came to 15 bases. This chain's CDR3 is CASSLVQGGGPGNTIYF. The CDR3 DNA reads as TGTGCCAGCAGCTTAGTCCAGGGCGGGGGCCCTGGAAACACCATATATTTT. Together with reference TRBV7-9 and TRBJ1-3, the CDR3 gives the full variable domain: DTGVSQNPRHKITKRGQNVTFRCDPISEHNRLYWYRQTLGQGPEFLTYFQNEAQLEKSRLLSDRFSAERPKGSFSTLEIQRTEQGDSAMYLCASSLVQGGGPGNTIYFGEGSWLTVV.

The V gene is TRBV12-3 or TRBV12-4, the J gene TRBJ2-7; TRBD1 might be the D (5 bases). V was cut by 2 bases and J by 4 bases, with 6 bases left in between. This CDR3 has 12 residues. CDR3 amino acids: CASSLKGYEQYF. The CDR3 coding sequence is TGTGCCAGCAGTTTAAAGGGGTACGAGCAGTACTTC.

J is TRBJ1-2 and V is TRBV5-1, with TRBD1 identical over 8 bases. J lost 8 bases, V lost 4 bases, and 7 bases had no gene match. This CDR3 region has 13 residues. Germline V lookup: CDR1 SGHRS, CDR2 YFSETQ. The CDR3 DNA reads TGCGCCAGCAGCCTGTGGACAGGGCCCGGCTACACCTTC. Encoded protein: CASSLWTGPGYTF.

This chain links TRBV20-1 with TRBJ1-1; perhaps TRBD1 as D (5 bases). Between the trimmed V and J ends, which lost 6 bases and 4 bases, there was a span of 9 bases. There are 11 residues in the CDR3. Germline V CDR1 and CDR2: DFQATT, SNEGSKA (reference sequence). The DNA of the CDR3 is TGCAGTGCGGGAAGGGGCACTGAAGCTTTCTTT. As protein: CSAGRGTEAFF.

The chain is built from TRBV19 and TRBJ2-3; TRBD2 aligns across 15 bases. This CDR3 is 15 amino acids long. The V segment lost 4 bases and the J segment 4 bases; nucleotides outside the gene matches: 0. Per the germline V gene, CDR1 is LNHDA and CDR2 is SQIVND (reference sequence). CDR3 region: CASSRTSGGADTQYF. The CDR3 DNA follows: TGTGCCAGTAGTAGGACTAGCGGGGGGGCAGATACGCAGTATTTT.